One and the same sample provided the 27 T cell receptor beta chains below, sequenced in a study of blood T cell dynamics during melanoma immunotherapy (dated by TCRdb to about 2020). Read against the paper, the sample's time point label means: pre-treatment baseline. The library relied on the immunoSEQ multiplex PCR assay. Here the immuneACCESS table is served through TCRdb, limited to in-frame sequences with V and J called. Missing clones are a known gap in these copies; in checked studies unresolved V genes cover under half, and the rest lacks a known reason. This sample is represented by around 10,000 clones; 65% to 90% of them were singletons. The top ten clonotypes cover around a tenth of the sample. The sample in question was blood, obtained from a patient treated with checkpoint blockade. The source is a human donor with melanoma.

The chain couples TRBV10-3 to TRBJ1-4; 10 bases match TRBD1. From germline, CDR1 is ENHRY and CDR2 SYGVKD. The CDR3 is made up of 14 amino acids. The V segment lost 3 bases and the J segment 8 bases; nucleotides outside the gene matches: 3. CDR3 nucleotides: TGTGCCATCAGTGATGGGACAGGGGCCGAAAAACTGTTTTTT. Translating it yields CAISDGTGAEKLFF.

The chain couples TRBV18 to TRBJ2-3; 7 positions match TRBD1. This CDR3 contains 17 residues. V lost 4 bases, J lost 4 bases, and 14 bases stayed unmatched. Germline values: CDR1 KGHSH, CDR2 LQKENI. This chain's CDR3 is CASSQTGTAHRADTQYF. DNA for the CDR3: TGTGCCAGCTCACAGACCGGGACAGCCCACAGGGCAGATACGCAGTATTTT.

V is TRBV19 and J is TRBJ2-3, with D perhaps TRBD1 (5 bases). V lost 7 bases, J lost 10 bases, and 18 bases lay in between. The germline V gene has CDR1 LNHDA and CDR2 SQIVND (reference sequence). CDR3 length equals 13 residues. The CDR3 loop is CASNPTVSDPQYF. DNA for the CDR3: TGTGCCAGTAACCCGACAGTCTCCGATCCGCAGTATTTT. The whole variable domain, filled in from reference TRBV19 and TRBJ2-3, reads DGGITQSPKYLFRKEGQNVTLSCEQNLNHDAMYWYRQDPGQGLRLIYYSQIVNDFQKGDIAEGYSVSREKKESFPLTVTSAQKNPTAFYLCASNPTVSDPQYFGPGTRLTVL.

This chain joins TRBV7-3 and TRBJ2-7, with 9 bases identical to TRBD1. CDR1 SGHTA and CDR2 FQGTGA come from the germline V gene. The CDR3 is 16 residues long. J gave up 0 bases and V 2 bases, and 5 bases lay outside the gene matches. The CDR3 sequence is CASSLLGQGTSYEQYF. The CDR3 bases are TGTGCCAGCAGCTTACTGGGACAGGGAACCTCCTACGAGCAGTACTTC.

This chain links TRBV11-1 with TRBJ1-1, with TRBD1 identical over 7 bases. The CDR3 has 15 amino acids. Germline V gives CDR1 SGHAT, CDR2 FQDESV (reference sequence). Losses at the gene ends were 5 bases for V and 4 bases for J; bases not matched to a gene: 10. Here the CDR3 reads CASSAQQGLTTEAFF. The CDR3 nucleotides read TGTGCCAGCAGCGCCCAACAGGGGTTAACCACTGAAGCTTTCTTT. Drawing the rest from reference TRBV11-1 and TRBJ1-1, the complete variable domain is EAEVAQSPRYKITEKSQAVAFWCDPISGHATLYWYRQILGQGPELLVQFQDESVVDDSQLPKDRFSAERLKGVDSTLKIQPAELGDSAMYLCASSAQQGLTTEAFFGQGTRLTVV.

This chain connects TRBV25-1 to TRBJ1-3; D is unclear. This CDR3 has 12 amino acids. Germline CDR1 MGHDK, CDR2 SYGVNS. CDR3 loop: CGSRSGGNTIYF. CDR3 in DNA: TGTGGGAGTCGGTCGGGTGGAAACACCATATATTTT.

The chain couples TRBV6-5 to TRBJ2-7, with D possibly being TRBD1 or TRBD2 (5 bases each). Deletions cut 2 bases from V and 2 bases from J, with 13 bases between. Germline V gene lookup returns CDR1 MNHEY and CDR2 SVGAGI. The CDR3 has 15 amino acids. The CDR3 reads CASSYGEWGTYEQYF. CDR3 bases: TGTGCCAGCAGTTACGGCGAGTGGGGGACCTACGAGCAGTACTTC.

This clone was counted once. The chain carries TRBV5-1 and TRBJ1-1; tentative D call: TRBD1 (5 bases). V was cut by 6 bases and J by 2 bases, with 11 bases left in between. Germline V CDR1 and CDR2: SGHRS, YFSETQ. CDR3 length: 13 residues. The CDR3 region has the DNA TGCGCCAGCACAACCGGGGACAACACTGAAGCTTTCTTT. Its protein product is CASTTGDNTEAFF.

The rearrangement uses TRBV5-6 and TRBJ1-6; no clear D. Germline-derived CDR1 and CDR2 are SGHDT and YYEEEE. CDR3 size: 16 residues. Deletions cut 1 base from V and 0 bases from J, with 8 bases between. The DNA of the CDR3 is TGTGCCAGCAGCTTGAACAGCCTCTCCTATAATTCACCCCTCCACTTT. Its translation: CASSLNSLSYNSPLHF.

This chain links TRBV18 with TRBJ2-2; tentatively, D is TRBD1 (6 bases). In germline, CDR1 is KGHSH, CDR2 LQKENI. The V end was cut by 2 bases, the J end by 3 bases, with 10 bases between. The CDR3 spans 15 residues. CDR3: CASSPIAGDTGELFF. CDR3 sequence (DNA): TGTGCCAGCTCACCAATCGCAGGGGACACCGGGGAGCTGTTTTTT.

The chain has TRBV6-6 and TRBJ1-1; no firm D call. The V gene lost 6 bases and the J gene lost 4 bases, with 6 bases spanning the gap. The CDR3 has 11 residues. Germline loops: CDR1 MNHNY, CDR2 SVGAGI (reference sequence). The CDR3 loop reads CASSMITEAFF. The CDR3 DNA reads TGTGCCAGCAGCATGATCACTGAAGCTTTCTTT.

The chain links TRBV7-8 to TRBJ2-7, with a tentative D call TRBD2 (5 bases). V was trimmed by 5 bases and J by 2 bases, leaving 13 bases between them. CDR1 and CDR2 from the germline V gene are SGHVS and FQNEAQ. The CDR3 loop spans 14 amino acids. The DNA of the CDR3 is TGTGCCAGCAGCGAGAAACCGGGGACCTACGAGCAGTACTTC. It yields the protein CASSEKPGTYEQYF.

This clone was seen only a few times. The chain has TRBV5-1 and TRBJ1-6; possibly TRBD1 for D (5 bases). Germline assignment: CDR1 SGHRS and CDR2 YFSETQ. Trimming shortened V by 3 bases and J by 10 bases, and 11 bases separated the two germline ends. The CDR3 contains 13 residues. CDR3 DNA sequence: TGCGCCAGCAGCTACTCCCCAGGGTCACCCCTCCACTTT. Its protein is CASSYSPGSPLHF. Looking up the rest from reference TRBV5-1 and TRBJ1-6 gives the full variable domain: KAGVTQTPRYLIKTRGQQVTLSCSPISGHRSVSWYQQTPGQGLQFLFEYFSETQRNKGNFPGRFSGRQFSNSRSEMNVSTLELGDSALYLCASSYSPGSPLHFGNGTRLTVT.

A single count supports this clone. This chain links TRBV6-1 with TRBJ1-5; the D is unclear. CDR3 length equals 13 residues. V lost 7 bases to trimming and J lost 7 bases, with 14 bases between them. From germline, CDR1 is MNHNS and CDR2 SASEGT. The DNA of the CDR3 is TGTGCCAGCATGCTCGGTTGGGGACAGCCCCAGCATTTT. It codes for CASMLGWGQPQHF.

The V and J genes are TRBV10-2 and TRBJ1-1; TRBD1 might be the D (6 bases). CDR3 size: 12 residues. V was cut by 8 bases and J by 1 base, with 8 bases left in between. Germline CDR1 WSHSY, CDR2 SAAADI. The CDR3 region has the DNA TGCGCCAGCGGGGGGCCGAACACTGAAGCTTTCTTT. This codes for CASGGPNTEAFF.

The genes are TRBV6-5 and TRBJ2-7; TRBD2 agrees at 13 bases. V gave up 3 bases and J gave up 3 bases; unmatched junction bases: 5. The CDR3 runs to 16 residues. The germline CDR1 and CDR2 sequences are MNHEY and SVGAGI. CDR3 amino acids: CASSYIRTSGGYEQYF. CDR3 in DNA: TGTGCCAGCAGTTATATTCGGACTAGCGGGGGCTACGAGCAGTACTTC.

Comments on this clone: One end of the junction does not line up with germline, which may come from a read error. The V gene is TRBV7-3, the J gene TRBJ2-6; D possibly corresponds to TRBD1 (6 bases). Germline CDR1 SGHTA, CDR2 FQGTGA. The CDR3 is made up of 16 amino acids. CDR3: CASSITTGSGANVLTF. Written as DNA, the CDR3 is TGTGCCAGCAGCATAACTACAGGGTCTGGGGCCAACGTCCTGACTTTC.

The rearrangement links TRBV29-1 to TRBJ2-7, with 10 bases identical to TRBD2. CDR3 length equals 15 residues. J lost 0 bases, V lost 5 bases, and 7 bases had no gene match. Germline CDR1 and CDR2: SQVTM and ANQGSEA. DNA of the CDR3: TGCAGCGTTCAGCGGGGGGGCGATAGCTCCTACGAGCAGTACTTC. Amino acid sequence: CSVQRGGDSSYEQYF.

The V gene is TRBV7-8, the J gene TRBJ2-2; no definite D call. Trimming removed 5 bases from V and 0 bases from J, with 16 bases in between. This CDR3 is built from 17 residues. Germline loops: CDR1 SGHVS, CDR2 FQNEAQ. The CDR3, as DNA: TGTGCCAGCAGCCCCTCTCCCCGAAGCGCGAACACCGGGGAGCTGTTTTTT. Its translation: CASSPSPRSANTGELFF.

The chain couples TRBV11-2 to TRBJ1-1, with D unclear. The germline CDR1 and CDR2 sequences are SGHAT and FQNNGV. V shed 3 bases and J shed 1 base, with 9 bases lying between them. The CDR3 is 14 residues long. The CDR3 DNA reads as TGTGCCAGCAGCTTGGTTACAGAGAACACTGAAGCTTTCTTT. It is translated as CASSLVTENTEAFF. The complete variable domain, with remaining parts taken from reference TRBV11-2 and TRBJ1-1, reads EAGVAQSPRYKIIEKRQSVAFWCNPISGHATLYWYQQILGQGPKLLIQFQNNGVVDDSQLPKDRFSAERLKGVDSTLKIQPAKLEDSAVYLCASSLVTENTEAFFGQGTRLTVV.

This clone has just one count. The CDR3 spells CAISTLSGGLAGGDTQYF. The CDR3 DNA follows: TGTGCCATCAGCACTCTCTCAGGAGGACTAGCGGGGGGAGATACGCAGTATTTT. This chain connects TRBV10-3 to TRBJ2-3, with 14 bases fitting TRBD2. Trimming removed 6 bases from V and 5 bases from J; junction bases left unmatched: 13. Germline lookup yields CDR1 ENHRY and CDR2 SYGVKD. The CDR3 has 18 amino acids.

The DNA of the CDR3 is TGTGCCAGCAGCGCCCGGGACAGGGTTTCAGAGCAGTACTTC. It specifies CASSARDRVSEQYF. The chain combines TRBV5-4 with TRBJ2-7, with TRBD1 identical over 9 bases. Germline assignment: CDR1 SGHNT and CDR2 YYREEE (reference sequence). J lost 7 bases, V lost 4 bases, and 9 bases had no gene match. The CDR3 spans 14 residues.

The genes are TRBV19 and TRBJ1-5, with 8 bases lining up with TRBD1. The CDR3 totals 15 residues. Germline lookup yields CDR1 LNHDA and CDR2 SQIVND (reference sequence). The J segment lost 4 bases and the V segment lost 6 bases, leaving 8 bases of the junction unmatched. CDR3 loop: CASSTTGDLNQPQHF. As DNA, the CDR3 is TGTGCCAGTAGCACGACAGGGGACCTGAATCAGCCCCAGCATTTT.

The chain carries TRBV20-1 and TRBJ1-1, with a tentative D call TRBD1 (5 bases). Germline lookup yields CDR1 DFQATT and CDR2 SNEGSKA (reference sequence). V lost 2 bases, J lost 6 bases, and 7 bases lay in between. The CDR3 is made up of 11 amino acids. CDR3 DNA: TGCAGTGCTAGACAGGGTTCTGAAGCTTTCTTT. Protein sequence: CSARQGSEAFF.

The J gene is TRBJ2-7, the V gene TRBV5-4; D gene ambiguous. Germline V gives CDR1 SGHNT, CDR2 YYREEE (reference sequence). The CDR3 has 14 residues. The V gene lost 8 bases and the J gene lost 0 bases, with 15 bases spanning the gap. The CDR3 reads CASNPRPDSYEQYF. The CDR3 nucleotides are TGTGCCAGTAATCCCCGACCCGACTCCTACGAGCAGTACTTC.

V usage is TRBV5-6 and J usage is TRBJ1-2; 7 bases line up with TRBD1. The CDR3 runs 15 residues. CDR1 and CDR2 (germline): SGHDT, YYEEEE. With V trimmed by 4 bases and J by 4 bases, 10 bases remained unmatched. In DNA form, the CDR3 reads TGTGCCAGCAGCAAAGGGACAGCATCCTCCTATGGCTACACCTTC. It specifies CASSKGTASSYGYTF.

CDR3 residues: CASSPPGVNYGYTF. CDR3 coding DNA: TGTGCCAGCTCACCACCCGGGGTTAACTATGGCTACACCTTC. V and J are TRBV18 and TRBJ1-2; D not certain. The CDR3 extends over 14 amino acids. V shed 0 bases and J shed 1 base, with 6 bases lying between them. Germline CDR1 is KGHSH and CDR2 is LQKENI.